This TCR beta chain derives from a study of T cells expressing NK-cell markers. Looking at the study overall: The TCR beta repertoires originated in sorted CD3+CD56+NKG2C+, CD3+CD56+NKG2C- and CD3+CD56-NKG2C+ T cells.

About this clonotype: Antigen: not known.

This CDR3 contains 14 residues. cDNA encoding TCR beta was synthesized via 5'RACE template switching incorporating UMIs. For each CDR3 protein, TCRdb gives one entry from its re-call of the 5' RACE reads, without DNA. In total, the table holds 500,000 to 600,000 distinct CDR3 sequences. Overall study results and limits: Of the CD8+ T cells in a handful of donors, roughly 1.0-7.5% belonged to dominant NKG2C+ clonotypes.

This chain joins TRBV12-3 or TRBV12-4 and TRBJ2-1; TCRdb's D gene call, TRBD2, goes unchecked for lack of DNA. The sequence was collected from a man aged 18 to 35 in good health. The sequencing input was blood T cells: a sorted CD56 or NKG2C T cell subset, CD4+ or CD8+ T cells, or bulk PBMC T cells (not recorded which). The CDR3 is CASSVGGGRHEQFF.